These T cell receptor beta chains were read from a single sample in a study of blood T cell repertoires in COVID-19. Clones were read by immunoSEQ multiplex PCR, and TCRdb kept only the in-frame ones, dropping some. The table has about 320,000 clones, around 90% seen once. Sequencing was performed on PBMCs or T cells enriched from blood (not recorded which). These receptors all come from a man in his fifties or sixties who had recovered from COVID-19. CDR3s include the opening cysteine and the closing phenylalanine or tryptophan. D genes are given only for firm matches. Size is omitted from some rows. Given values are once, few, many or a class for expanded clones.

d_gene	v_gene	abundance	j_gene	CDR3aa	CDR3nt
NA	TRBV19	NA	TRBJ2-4	CASSTPGTSLAKNIQYF	TGTGCCAGTAGTACCCCGGGGACATCTCTAGCCAAAAACATTCAGTACTTC
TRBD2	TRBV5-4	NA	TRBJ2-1	CASSRESGAYNEQFF	TGTGCCAGCAGCCGGGAAAGCGGGGCCTACAATGAGCAGTTCTTC
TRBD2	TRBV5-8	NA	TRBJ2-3	CASIKRGGKDTQYF	TGTGCCAGCATAAAACGGGGGGGCAAAGATACGCAGTATTTT
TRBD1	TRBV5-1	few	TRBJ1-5	CASSEPGGTQHF	TGCGCCAGCAGCGAACCAGGGGGAACCCAGCATTTT
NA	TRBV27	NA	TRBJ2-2	CASRTYRTRYTGELFF	TGTGCCAGCAGAACTTACAGGACGAGATACACCGGGGAGCTGTTTTTT
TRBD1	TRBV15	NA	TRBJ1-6	CATSDDRDFSPLHF	TGTGCCACCAGCGATGACAGGGATTTTTCACCCCTCCACTTT
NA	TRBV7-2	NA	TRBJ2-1	CASSLRVTATYNEQFF	TGTGCCAGCAGCTTACGCGTAACAGCAACCTACAATGAGCAGTTCTTC
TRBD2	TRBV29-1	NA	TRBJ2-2	CSVERGGGGELFF	TGCAGCGTTGAACGGGGGGGTGGCGGGGAGCTGTTTTTT
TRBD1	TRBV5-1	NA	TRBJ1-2	CASSLAQTRGRGYTF	TGCGCCAGCAGCTTGGCGCAAACCAGGGGGCGAGGCTACACCTTC
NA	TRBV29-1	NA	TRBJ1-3	CSVVGAGNTIYF	TGCAGCGTTGTGGGAGCTGGAAACACCATATATTTT
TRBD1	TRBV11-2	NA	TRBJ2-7	CASSIERQGYEQYF	TGTGCCAGCAGCATAGAACGACAGGGCTACGAGCAGTACTTC
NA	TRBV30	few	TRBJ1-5	CALSEWGRNQPQHF	TGTGCCTTGTCCGAGTGGGGCAGAAATCAGCCCCAGCATTTT
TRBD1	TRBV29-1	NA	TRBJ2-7	CSAGGAPDRVGEQYF	TGCAGCGCCGGAGGCGCCCCAGACAGGGTTGGGGAGCAGTACTTC
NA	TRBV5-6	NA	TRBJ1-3	CASSLGQRALGNTIYF	TGTGCCAGCAGCTTGGGACAGCGGGCGTTGGGAAACACCATATATTTT
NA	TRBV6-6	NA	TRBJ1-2	CASSYTGNNYGYTF	TGTGCCAGCAGTTATACAGGAAACAACTATGGCTACACCTTC
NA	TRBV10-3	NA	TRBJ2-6	CAIRGPGLGANVLTF	TGTGCCATCAGAGGCCCAGGGCTCGGGGCCAACGTCCTGACTTTC
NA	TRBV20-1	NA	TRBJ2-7	CSASRGGEQYF	TGCAGTGCCTCACGGGGTGGCGAGCAGTACTTC
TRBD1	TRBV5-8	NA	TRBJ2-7	CASSSQGYEQYF	TGTGCCAGCAGCTCACAGGGGTACGAGCAGTACTTC
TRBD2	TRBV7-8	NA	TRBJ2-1	CASSLGLAAYNEQFF	TGTGCCAGCAGCTTAGGGCTAGCGGCCTACAATGAGCAGTTCTTC
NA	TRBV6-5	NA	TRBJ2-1	CASRLKRGEQFF	TGTGCCAGCAGACTAAAAAGGGGTGAGCAGTTCTTC
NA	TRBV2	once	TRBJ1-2	CASSQAGNYGYTF	TGTGCCAGCTCTCAGGCAGGAAACTATGGCTACACCTTC
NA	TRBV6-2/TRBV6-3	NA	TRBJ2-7	CASSPTDRIEQYF	TGTGCCAGCAGCCCAACCGACAGGATCGAGCAGTACTTC
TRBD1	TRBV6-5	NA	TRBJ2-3	CASRFGQGFTDTQYF	TGTGCCAGCAGATTCGGACAGGGGTTCACAGATACGCAGTATTTT
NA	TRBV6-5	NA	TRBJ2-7	CASSYPLVRGRGEQYF	TGTGCCAGCAGTTATCCGCTAGTACGGGGTCGGGGCGAGCAGTACTTC
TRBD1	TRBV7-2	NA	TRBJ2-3	CASSSETGSHTDTQYF	TGTGCCAGCAGCTCGGAGACAGGGAGCCACACAGATACGCAGTATTTT
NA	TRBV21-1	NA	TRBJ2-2	CASSQIGGKNTGELFF	TGTGCCAGCAGCCAAATCGGCGGGAAAAACACCGGGGAGCTGTTTTTT
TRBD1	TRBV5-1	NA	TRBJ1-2	CASSLSGQGASGYTF	TGCGCCAGCAGCTTGTCTGGACAGGGGGCGAGTGGCTACACCTTC
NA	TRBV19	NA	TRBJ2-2	CASSITETNTGELFF	TGTGCCAGTAGTATAACAGAAACGAACACCGGGGAGCTGTTTTTT
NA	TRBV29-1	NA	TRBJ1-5	CSVTVRGPDGNQPQHF	TGCAGCGTTACCGTGCGTGGGCCGGATGGCAATCAGCCCCAGCATTTT
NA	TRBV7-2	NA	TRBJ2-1	CASSLGGAQGLFF	TGTGCCAGCAGCTTAGGGGGAGCCCAAGGTCTGTTCTTC
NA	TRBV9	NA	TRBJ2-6	CASSVRSSGANVLTF	TGTGCCAGCAGCGTAAGGAGTTCTGGGGCCAACGTCCTGACTTTC
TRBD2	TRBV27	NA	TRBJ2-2	CASSLAAGVGTGELFF	TGTGCCAGCAGTTTAGCCGCGGGAGTGGGTACCGGGGAGCTGTTTTTT
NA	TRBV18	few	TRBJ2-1	CASSPPADNEQFF	TGTGCCAGCTCACCACCAGCGGACAATGAGCAGTTCTTC
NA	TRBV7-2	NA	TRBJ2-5	CASSFVRGQETQYF	TGTGCCAGCAGCTTTGTACGGGGGCAAGAGACCCAGTACTTC
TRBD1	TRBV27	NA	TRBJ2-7	CASSLLPGGYEQYF	TGTGCCAGCAGTTTACTCCCAGGGGGCTACGAGCAGTACTTC
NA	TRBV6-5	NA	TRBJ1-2	CASRSTGVYGYTF	TGTGCCAGCAGATCGACAGGAGTCTATGGCTACACCTTC
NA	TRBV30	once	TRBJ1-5	CAWSAAGDQPQHF	TGTGCCTGGAGTGCTGCAGGCGATCAGCCCCAGCATTTT
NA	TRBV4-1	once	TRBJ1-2	CASSDPGRYGYTF	TGCGCCAGCAGCGACCCGGGGAGGTATGGCTACACCTTC
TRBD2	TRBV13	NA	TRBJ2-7	CASSSNGLAGKNSYEQYF	TGTGCCAGCAGCTCTAATGGGCTAGCGGGCAAAAACTCCTACGAGCAGTACTTC
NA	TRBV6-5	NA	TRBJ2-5	CASSYGQGRETQYF	TGTGCCAGCAGTTACGGTCAGGGGAGAGAGACCCAGTACTTC
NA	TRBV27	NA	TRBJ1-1	CASRPGPGTEAFF	TGTGCCAGCAGACCAGGGCCCGGCACTGAAGCTTTCTTT
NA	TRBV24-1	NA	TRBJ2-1	CATSDAGSDSRHEQFF	TGTGCCACCAGTGATGCGGGATCTGACAGTCGCCATGAGCAGTTCTTC
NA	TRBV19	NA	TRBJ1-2	CASRIQWTDYGYTF	TGTGCCAGTAGAATTCAATGGACAGACTATGGCTACACCTTC